A single sample gave rise to the 18 T cell receptor beta chains below, sequenced in a study of OX40 agonist ivuxolimab in advanced cancers. Generated by immunoSEQ multiplex PCR, the TCRdb table keeps only in-frame clones and is missing some. Of roughly 79,000 clones in the sample, 92% were seen once. The sequencing here drew on CD4+ or CD8+ T cells sorted from blood, taken in a trial of the OX40 agonist ivuxolimab. Receptors were obtained from an adult with an advanced solid tumor such as melanoma, head and neck, liver or kidney cancer.

The rearrangement uses TRBV27 and TRBJ2-6, with TRBD1 matching over 7 bases. J gave up 0 bases and V 2 bases, and 4 bases lay outside the gene matches. The CDR3 sequence is 17 residues long. Per germline, CDR1 MNHEY and CDR2 SMNVEV (reference sequence). This CDR3 is CASSLGAGGSGANVLTF. In DNA, the CDR3 is TGTGCCAGCAGTTTAGGGGCAGGGGGCTCTGGGGCCAACGTCCTGACTTTC.

The chain carries TRBV7-6 and TRBJ2-7, with D tentatively TRBD2 (6 bases). Trimming took 1 base from V and 3 from J, leaving 13 bases between them. CDR1 and CDR2 from the germline V gene are SGHVS and FNYEAQ. CDR3 size: 15 residues. The CDR3 loop reads CASSLGRGSGYEQYF. The DNA for the CDR3 is TGTGCCAGCAGCTTAGGGCGGGGATCAGGCTACGAGCAGTACTTC.

The rearrangement links TRBV4-2 to TRBJ2-7; tentative D call: TRBD1 (6 bases). V lost 0 bases to trimming and J lost 4 bases, with 19 bases between them. Germline V gene lookup returns CDR1 LGHNA and CDR2 YNFKEQ. CDR3 length equals 17 residues. CDR3 bases: TGTGCCAGCAGCCAAGATATCACGGACAGAGTATCTTACGAGCAGTACTTC. Translation gives CASSQDITDRVSYEQYF.

This sequence joins TRBV19 and TRBJ2-3; no reliable D call. Germline V CDR1 and CDR2: LNHDA, SQIVND (reference sequence). Trimming took 1 base from V and 2 from J, leaving 7 bases between them. The CDR3 is made up of 14 amino acids. The CDR3 sequence is CASSIVPNTDTQYF. The CDR3 region has the DNA TGTGCCAGTAGTATAGTACCCAACACAGATACGCAGTATTTT.

Here the CDR3 reads CSVESAGNTEAFF. CDR3 nucleotide sequence: TGCAGCGTTGAATCGGCGGGGAACACTGAAGCTTTCTTT. This chain uses TRBV29-1 with TRBJ1-1; no firm D call. CDR1 is SQVTM, CDR2 ANQGSEA, per germline. Trimming removed 2 bases from V and 1 base from J, with 8 bases in between. This CDR3 contains 13 residues.

V and J are TRBV7-2 and TRBJ2-3; 7 bases match TRBD1. The trim removed 1 base at V and 1 base at J, leaving 5 bases unmatched. In germline, CDR1 is SGHTA, CDR2 FQGNSA. This CDR3 has 16 residues. The CDR3 region has the DNA TGTGCCAGCAGCTTAGGGACAGGATACGGCACAGATACGCAGTATTTT. This gives the protein CASSLGTGYGTDTQYF. Full variable domain (outside the CDR3, taken from reference TRBV7-2 and TRBJ2-3): GAGVSQSPSNKVTEKGKDVELRCDPISGHTALYWYRQSLGQGLEFLIYFQGNSAPDKSGLPSDRFSAERTGGSVSTLTIQRTQQEDSAVYLCASSLGTGYGTDTQYFGPGTRLTVL.

V usage is TRBV4-2 and J usage is TRBJ2-5; TRBD2 matches 9 bases. Germline trimming cut 0 bases from V and 3 bases from J; bases unmatched to any gene: 11. The V gene's germline CDR1 is LGHNA and CDR2 YNFKEQ. The CDR3 length is 18 residues. This chain's CDR3 is CASSQDKGGRAGEETQYF. CDR3 nucleotide sequence: TGTGCCAGCAGCCAAGATAAAGGCGGGAGGGCCGGGGAAGAGACCCAGTACTTC.

The genes are TRBV19 and TRBJ2-7; D is possibly TRBD1 (6 bases). The V gene lost 4 bases and the J gene lost 2 bases, with 12 bases spanning the gap. Germline V gene data show CDR1 as LNHDA and CDR2 as SQIVND (reference sequence). The CDR3 contains 14 residues. CDR3 DNA: TGTGCCAGTAGTACCGCGACAGGAACCTACGAGCAGTACTTC. Amino acids: CASSTATGTYEQYF. The full variable domain, in which reference TRBV19 and TRBJ2-7 provide the parts outside the CDR3, is DGGITQSPKYLFRKEGQNVTLSCEQNLNHDAMYWYRQDPGQGLRLIYYSQIVNDFQKGDIAEGYSVSREKKESFPLTVTSAQKNPTAFYLCASSTATGTYEQYFGPGTRLTVT.

The chain recombines TRBV30 with TRBJ2-3; TRBD2 aligns across 10 bases. Germline lookup yields CDR1 GTSNPN and CDR2 SVGIG (reference sequence). The J segment lost 2 bases and the V segment lost 4 bases, leaving 3 bases of the junction unmatched. CDR3 length equals 14 residues. The CDR3 is CAWKSGRDTDTQYF. The CDR3, as DNA: TGTGCCTGGAAAAGCGGGAGGGACACAGATACGCAGTATTTT.

The chain employs TRBV5-4 and TRBJ2-2; TRBD2 might be the D (6 bases). Looked up from germline, CDR1 is SGHNT and CDR2 is YYREEE (reference sequence). V was pared by 1 base and J by 8 bases, with 15 bases between. This CDR3 region has 15 residues. CDR3 bases: TGTGCCAGCAGCTTGAGACTAGGGGAAGTGGGGGAGCTGTTTTTT. As protein: CASSLRLGEVGELFF.

This clone has only a few counts. The V and J genes are TRBV2 and TRBJ2-1; 8 nucleotides match TRBD2. This CDR3 has 12 amino acids. The trim removed 3 bases at V and 15 bases at J, leaving 7 bases unmatched. The germline CDR1 and CDR2 sequences are SNHLY and FYNNEI. This chain's CDR3 is CASSDSGSKLFF. CDR3 in DNA: TGTGCCAGCAGTGACAGCGGGAGTAAACTGTTCTTC.

The rearrangement joins TRBV25-1 to TRBJ2-7; D is perhaps TRBD2 (7 bases). CDR1 and CDR2 (germline): MGHDK, SYGVNS. Trimming took 8 bases from V and 2 from J, leaving 13 bases between them. The CDR3 length is 13 residues. The CDR3 loop reads CASGRGGTYEQYF. In DNA form, the CDR3 reads TGTGCCAGCGGCAGGGGAGGGACCTACGAGCAGTACTTC.

The chain carries TRBV7-9 and TRBJ1-3; D gene ambiguous. CDR1 and CDR2 (germline): SEHNR, FQNEAQ (reference sequence). CDR3 length: 14 amino acids. V dropped 5 bases and J dropped 4 bases, with 12 bases sitting between them. CDR3: CASSQPGAGNTIYF. In nucleotides, the CDR3 is TGTGCCAGCAGCCAACCAGGCGCCGGAAACACCATATATTTT.

This chain joins TRBV9 and TRBJ1-2; TRBD1 agrees at 10 bases. This CDR3 contains 15 residues. CDR1 is SGDLS and CDR2 is YYNGEE in the germline V gene. The V segment lost 0 bases and the J segment 2 bases; nucleotides outside the gene matches: 1. In DNA, the CDR3 is TGTGCCAGCAGCGTAGCGGGACAGGGGAACTATGGCTACACCTTC. Translation gives CASSVAGQGNYGYTF.

J is TRBJ2-6 and V is TRBV29-1; no clear D. V was clipped by 3 bases and J by 2 bases, with 11 bases between them. The CDR3 length is 15 residues. Per germline, CDR1 SQVTM and CDR2 ANQGSEA. CDR3 protein: CSVDVSSAGANVLTF. CDR3 DNA sequence: TGCAGCGTTGACGTCTCCTCGGCTGGGGCCAACGTCCTGACTTTC.

The chain carries TRBV10-3 and TRBJ2-2; D may be TRBD1 (6 bases). In germline, CDR1 is ENHRY, CDR2 SYGVKD. This CDR3 has 14 residues. V was pared by 4 bases and J by 3 bases, with 9 bases between. In DNA form, the CDR3 reads TGTGCCATCAGTGGGGCAGGGGACACCGGGGAGCTGTTTTTT. Amino acid sequence: CAISGAGDTGELFF.

This clone was observed once. The chain links TRBV6-6 to TRBJ2-7; D may be TRBD1 (6 bases). CDR1 is MNHNY and CDR2 is SVGAGI in the germline V gene (reference sequence). V gave up 6 bases and J gave up 0 bases, with 18 bases separating them. The CDR3 runs to 16 residues. This CDR3 is CASRAPGHGDSYEQYF. The CDR3 DNA reads as TGTGCCAGCAGAGCTCCGGGACACGGTGACTCCTACGAGCAGTACTTC.

The genes are TRBV7-2 and TRBJ2-5; 11 positions agree with TRBD2. The germline V gene encodes CDR1 SGHTA and CDR2 FQGNSA. With V trimmed by 2 bases and J by 5 bases, 13 bases remained unmatched. The CDR3 spans 18 residues. CDR3 in amino acids: CASSLQASGRSVWETQYF. CDR3 nucleotide sequence: TGTGCCAGCAGCTTACAGGCTAGCGGGAGGTCCGTGTGGGAGACCCAGTACTTC.